A selection of T cell receptor beta chains follows, all from one sample in a study of blood T cell repertoires in COVID-19. Repertoires were generated with immunoSEQ multiplex PCR, while TCRdb's copy carries only in-frame clones and drops some. Of approximately 360,000 clones in the sample, around four fifths were seen once. The sample taken for sequencing was PBMCs or T cells enriched from blood (not recorded which). The receptors here all came from a woman aged 45 to 65 who had recovered from COVID-19. Each CDR3 is given with its conserved first and last residue. The D gene is left open where the match is weak. Only part of the rows carry a size: once, few, many, or a class if the clone is expanded.

CDR3aa: CASSFGDRRNTGELFF
CDR3nt: TGTGCTAGCAGCTTCGGGGACAGGAGAAACACCGGGGAGCTGTTTTTT
j_gene: TRBJ2-2
d_gene: TRBD1
v_gene: TRBV7-7
abundance: once

CDR3aa: CASSLVATGGRNEQFF
CDR3nt: TGTGCCAGCAGCTTAGTCGCGACAGGCGGTAGGAATGAGCAGTTCTTC
j_gene: TRBJ2-1
d_gene: .
v_gene: TRBV7-6
abundance: .

CDR3aa: CASSLMSGRDEKLFF
CDR3nt: TGTGCCAGCAGCTTGATGAGTGGGCGCGATGAAAAACTGTTTTTT
j_gene: TRBJ1-4
d_gene: .
v_gene: TRBV5-6
abundance: once

CDR3aa: CASSWRQGDTEAFF
CDR3nt: TGTGCCAGCAGCTGGCGACAGGGGGACACTGAAGCTTTCTTT
j_gene: TRBJ1-1
d_gene: TRBD1
v_gene: TRBV5-4
abundance: once

CDR3aa: CASSRLDFNYGYTF
CDR3nt: TGTGCCAGCAGCCGCCTCGACTTCAACTATGGCTACACCTTC
j_gene: TRBJ1-2
d_gene: .
v_gene: TRBV5-6
abundance: .

CDR3aa: CATSLAGGQNEQFF
CDR3nt: TGTGCCACTTCCCTAGCGGGAGGGCAGAATGAGCAGTTCTTC
j_gene: TRBJ2-1
d_gene: TRBD2
v_gene: TRBV10-3
abundance: .

CDR3aa: CASSFSAGDPSYEQYF
CDR3nt: TGTGCCAGCAGCTTTTCGGCGGGAGATCCCTCCTACGAGCAGTACTTC
j_gene: TRBJ2-7
d_gene: TRBD2
v_gene: TRBV27
abundance: .

CDR3aa: CASKRETSYNEQFF
CDR3nt: TGTGCCAGCAAACGGGAGACGTCCTACAATGAGCAGTTCTTC
j_gene: TRBJ2-1
d_gene: .
v_gene: TRBV3-1/TRBV3-2
abundance: .

CDR3aa: CASTAGTEAFF
CDR3nt: TGTGCCAGCACAGCGGGTACTGAAGCTTTCTTT
j_gene: TRBJ1-1
d_gene: .
v_gene: TRBV27
abundance: .

CDR3aa: CAWGGGETQYF
CDR3nt: TGTGCCTGGGGGGGCGGGGAGACCCAGTACTTC
j_gene: TRBJ2-5
d_gene: .
v_gene: TRBV30
abundance: once

CDR3aa: CASSQGQGIYTGELFF
CDR3nt: TGTGCCAGCAGCCAAGGTCAGGGGATATACACCGGGGAGCTGTTTTTT
j_gene: TRBJ2-2
d_gene: .
v_gene: TRBV14
abundance: once

CDR3aa: CSVDGTGIPYEQYF
CDR3nt: TGCAGCGTTGACGGGACAGGGATTCCCTACGAGCAGTACTTC
j_gene: TRBJ2-7
d_gene: TRBD1
v_gene: TRBV29-1
abundance: .

CDR3aa: CSVDRTANTEAFF
CDR3nt: TGCAGCGTTGACAGGACAGCCAACACTGAAGCTTTCTTT
j_gene: TRBJ1-1
d_gene: .
v_gene: TRBV29-1
abundance: few

CDR3aa: CASGKNSNQPQHF
CDR3nt: TGTGCCAGCGGCAAGAATAGCAATCAGCCCCAGCATTTT
j_gene: TRBJ1-5
d_gene: .
v_gene: TRBV6-5
abundance: .

CDR3aa: CASSRRQMNTEAFF
CDR3nt: TGTGCCAGCAGTCGCCGACAGATGAACACTGAAGCTTTCTTT
j_gene: TRBJ1-1
d_gene: .
v_gene: TRBV6-2/TRBV6-3
abundance: .

CDR3aa: CASSLSTGGIGYTF
CDR3nt: TGTGCCAGCAGTTTATCGACAGGGGGCATTGGCTACACCTTC
j_gene: TRBJ1-2
d_gene: TRBD1
v_gene: TRBV27
abundance: .

CDR3aa: CASSRDASGANVLTF
CDR3nt: TGTGCCAGTTCACGGGATGCCTCTGGGGCCAACGTCCTGACTTTC
j_gene: TRBJ2-6
d_gene: .
v_gene: TRBV19
abundance: few

CDR3aa: CASSLKFGWGQGTGELFF
CDR3nt: TGTGCCAGCAGCTTAAAATTTGGTTGGGGACAGGGGACCGGGGAGCTGTTTTTT
j_gene: TRBJ2-2
d_gene: TRBD1
v_gene: TRBV7-3
abundance: .

CDR3aa: CASSVGRGSSYNEQFF
CDR3nt: TGTGCCAGCAGCGTAGGCCGAGGGAGCTCCTACAATGAGCAGTTCTTC
j_gene: TRBJ2-1
d_gene: .
v_gene: TRBV9
abundance: .

CDR3aa: CASSTRDSTTDTQYF
CDR3nt: TGTGCCAGTAGTACCAGGGACAGTACCACAGATACGCAGTATTTT
j_gene: TRBJ2-3
d_gene: TRBD1
v_gene: TRBV19
abundance: .

CDR3aa: CAISESKPVWEGTEAFF
CDR3nt: TGTGCCATCAGTGAATCGAAACCAGTCTGGGAGGGCACTGAAGCTTTCTTT
j_gene: TRBJ1-1
d_gene: .
v_gene: TRBV10-3
abundance: .

CDR3aa: CASRSLQMNNSPLHF
CDR3nt: TGTGCCAGTAGAAGTCTCCAGATGAATAATTCACCCCTCCACTTT
j_gene: TRBJ1-6
d_gene: .
v_gene: TRBV19
abundance: .

CDR3aa: CASSLNAGTGPNYGYTF
CDR3nt: TGTGCCAGCAGTTTAAATGCAGGGACAGGGCCCAACTATGGCTACACCTTC
j_gene: TRBJ1-2
d_gene: TRBD1
v_gene: TRBV27
abundance: .

CDR3aa: CASSLLEGNQPQHF
CDR3nt: TGTGCCAGCAGCTTATTGGAGGGCAATCAGCCCCAGCATTTT
j_gene: TRBJ1-5
d_gene: .
v_gene: TRBV7-2
abundance: .

CDR3aa: CASSAAGPPNGNTIYF
CDR3nt: TGTGCCAGCAGTGCGGCGGGGCCCCCAAACGGAAACACCATATATTTT
j_gene: TRBJ1-3
d_gene: .
v_gene: TRBV6-1
abundance: .

CDR3aa: CASSPQGWGEPQRF
CDR3nt: TGTGCCAGTAGTCCTCAGGGTTGGGGTGAGCCCCAGCGTTTT
j_gene: TRBJ1-5
d_gene: .
v_gene: TRBV19
abundance: .

CDR3aa: CASSLRAVQGDRSQETQYF
CDR3nt: TGTGCTAGCAGCTTAAGGGCGGTGCAGGGGGACAGAAGCCAAGAGACCCAGTACTTC
j_gene: TRBJ2-5
d_gene: TRBD1
v_gene: TRBV7-7
abundance: .

CDR3aa: CASSALMVAETQYF
CDR3nt: TGTGCCAGCAGCGCCCTTATGGTTGCGGAGACCCAGTACTTC
j_gene: TRBJ2-5
d_gene: .
v_gene: TRBV6-6
abundance: .

CDR3aa: CASSQSSGTSLDEQYF
CDR3nt: TGTGCCAGCAGCCAGAGTAGTGGGACTAGCTTGGACGAGCAGTACTTC
j_gene: TRBJ2-7
d_gene: TRBD2
v_gene: TRBV4-2
abundance: .

CDR3aa: CASSQDRGFQETQYF
CDR3nt: TGTGCCAGCAGCCAAGACAGGGGGTTCCAAGAGACCCAGTACTTC
j_gene: TRBJ2-5
d_gene: TRBD1
v_gene: TRBV3-1/TRBV3-2
abundance: .

CDR3aa: CASSQRTGADGNTIYF
CDR3nt: TGTGCCAGCTCACAACGAACAGGGGCTGACGGAAACACCATATATTTT
j_gene: TRBJ1-3
d_gene: TRBD1
v_gene: TRBV18
abundance: .

CDR3aa: CATSGDSLETQYF
CDR3nt: TGTGCCACCAGCGGGGACAGCTTAGAGACCCAGTACTTC
j_gene: TRBJ2-5
d_gene: TRBD1
v_gene: TRBV24-1
abundance: .

CDR3aa: CASGQGGGNTEAFF
CDR3nt: TGTGCCAGCGGGCAGGGAGGGGGGAACACTGAAGCTTTCTTT
j_gene: TRBJ1-1
d_gene: .
v_gene: TRBV5-6
abundance: .

CDR3aa: CASSFNRNSPLHF
CDR3nt: TGTGCCAGCAGTTTCAACAGAAATTCACCCCTCCACTTT
j_gene: TRBJ1-6
d_gene: .
v_gene: TRBV14
abundance: .

CDR3aa: CASSVRLADYNEQFF
CDR3nt: TGTGCCAGCAGCGTGAGGCTAGCGGACTACAATGAGCAGTTCTTC
j_gene: TRBJ2-1
d_gene: TRBD2
v_gene: TRBV9
abundance: .

CDR3aa: CASSLEVPAALAKNIQYF
CDR3nt: TGTGCCAGCAGCTTAGAGGTGCCAGCGGCTCTAGCCAAAAACATTCAGTACTTC
j_gene: TRBJ2-4
d_gene: .
v_gene: TRBV7-2
abundance: .

CDR3aa: CACPNGGAMGNTIYF
CDR3nt: TGTGCCTGTCCTAACGGGGGGGCTATGGGAAACACCATATATTTT
j_gene: TRBJ1-3
d_gene: .
v_gene: TRBV30
abundance: .

CDR3aa: CASSPQGSGYTF
CDR3nt: TGTGCCAGCTCACCCCAGGGGTCTGGCTACACCTTC
j_gene: TRBJ1-2
d_gene: .
v_gene: TRBV18
abundance: .

CDR3aa: CASIPKGVGQAGFF
CDR3nt: TGTGCCAGCATCCCAAAGGGGGTGGGACAAGCAGGGTTCTTC
j_gene: TRBJ2-1
d_gene: .
v_gene: TRBV21-1
abundance: .

CDR3aa: CASSQALTASMNTEAFF
CDR3nt: TGTGCCAGCAGCCAAGCCCTAACAGCTTCAATGAACACTGAAGCTTTCTTT
j_gene: TRBJ1-1
d_gene: .
v_gene: TRBV3-1/TRBV3-2
abundance: .

CDR3aa: CASSLSGLGNQPQHF
CDR3nt: TGTGCCAGCAGCTTATCAGGGCTCGGCAATCAGCCCCAGCATTTT
j_gene: TRBJ1-5
d_gene: .
v_gene: TRBV11-3
abundance: .

CDR3aa: CASSPGLVPGELFF
CDR3nt: TGTGCCAGCAGCCCCGGACTAGTTCCCGGGGAGCTGTTTTTT
j_gene: TRBJ2-2
d_gene: TRBD2
v_gene: TRBV9
abundance: .

CDR3aa: CASSSRDSAYEQYF
CDR3nt: TGTGCCAGTAGTTCCCGGGACAGCGCCTACGAGCAGTACTTC
j_gene: TRBJ2-7
d_gene: TRBD1
v_gene: TRBV19
abundance: .

CDR3aa: CASGSGVETQYF
CDR3nt: TGTGCCAGCGGGTCCGGGGTGGAGACCCAGTACTTC
j_gene: TRBJ2-5
d_gene: .
v_gene: TRBV7-9
abundance: few

CDR3aa: CASSVRARGTGELFF
CDR3nt: TGTGCCAGCAGTGTCCGGGCTAGGGGGACCGGGGAGCTGTTTTTT
j_gene: TRBJ2-2
d_gene: .
v_gene: TRBV25-1
abundance: .

CDR3aa: CASSSSGGVNEQFF
CDR3nt: TGTGCCAGCAGCAGTAGCGGGGGCGTGAATGAGCAGTTCTTC
j_gene: TRBJ2-1
d_gene: TRBD2
v_gene: TRBV11-2
abundance: .

CDR3aa: CASSKARGGLYGYTF
CDR3nt: TGTGCCAGCAGCAAGGCCCGTGGAGGACTCTATGGCTACACCTTC
j_gene: TRBJ1-2
d_gene: .
v_gene: TRBV7-8
abundance: .

CDR3aa: CASGGARTNEKLFF
CDR3nt: TGTGCCAGCGGGGGGGCGCGAACTAATGAAAAACTGTTTTTT
j_gene: TRBJ1-4
d_gene: .
v_gene: TRBV19
abundance: once

CDR3aa: CAMTSGSYNEQFF
CDR3nt: TGTGCGATGACTAGCGGGAGCTACAATGAGCAGTTCTTC
j_gene: TRBJ2-1
d_gene: TRBD2
v_gene: TRBV30
abundance: .

CDR3aa: CASTPDRLDQPQHF
CDR3nt: TGTGCCAGTACCCCGGACAGACTTGATCAGCCCCAGCATTTT
j_gene: TRBJ1-5
d_gene: .
v_gene: TRBV19
abundance: .

CDR3aa: CAISETPGTGTGNTIYF
CDR3nt: TGTGCCATCAGTGAGACCCCCGGGACAGGGACTGGAAACACCATATATTTT
j_gene: TRBJ1-3
d_gene: TRBD1
v_gene: TRBV10-3
abundance: few

CDR3aa: CASSQVSGRAADTQYF
CDR3nt: TGCGCCAGCAGCCAAGTGAGCGGGAGGGCGGCCGATACGCAGTATTTT
j_gene: TRBJ2-3
d_gene: TRBD2
v_gene: TRBV4-3
abundance: .

CDR3aa: CASSFRQASEQYF
CDR3nt: TGTGCCAGCAGCTTTAGACAGGCTTCCGAGCAGTACTTC
j_gene: TRBJ2-7
d_gene: .
v_gene: TRBV7-2
abundance: .

CDR3aa: CASSLAVRGTGELFF
CDR3nt: TGTGCCAGCAGCCTAGCGGTTCGGGGCACCGGGGAGCTGTTTTTT
j_gene: TRBJ2-2
d_gene: TRBD2
v_gene: TRBV11-2
abundance: .

CDR3aa: CASTDQRGQETQYF
CDR3nt: TGTGCCAGCACCGATCAGCGGGGTCAAGAGACCCAGTACTTC
j_gene: TRBJ2-5
d_gene: TRBD2
v_gene: TRBV28
abundance: .

CDR3aa: CASSQGADPLPLYF
CDR3nt: TGTGCCAGCAGCCAAGGAGCGGACCCCCTTCCGTTGTATTTT
j_gene: TRBJ2-3
d_gene: .
v_gene: TRBV3-1/TRBV3-2
abundance: .

CDR3aa: CARSLDRGFADTQYF
CDR3nt: TGTGCCAGAAGCCTGGACAGGGGATTCGCAGATACGCAGTATTTT
j_gene: TRBJ2-3
d_gene: TRBD1
v_gene: TRBV5-3
abundance: .

CDR3aa: CASSETDSNTEAFF
CDR3nt: TGTGCCAGCAGCGAGACAGATTCGAACACTGAAGCTTTCTTT
j_gene: TRBJ1-1
d_gene: .
v_gene: TRBV9
abundance: .